Listed below are T cell receptor beta chains from one sample, sequenced in a study of T cell responses to AZD1222 COVID-19 vaccine. Some clones are missing from TCRdb's copy, which holds only in-frame ones; the method was immunoSEQ multiplex PCR. Of about 90,000 clones in the sample, approximately 91% were seen once. Sequencing used peripheral blood, obtained on day 0 of AZD1222 vaccination. The receptors stem from an adult in good health. The CDR3 runs from the conserved cysteine through the conserved F or W. Expanded clones get a size class; other rows say once, few or many, or leave the size out.

>once|TRBV5-1
CASSRGQDYTDTQYF
>-|TRBV11-2
CASSLNGDSSYEQYF
>-|TRBV5-4
CASSLGPAGGPGNEQFF
>once|TRBV5-1
CASRGHDSSEQFF
>-|TRBV28
CASSLVGVGEKLFF
>once|TRBV30
CATPGQGNSPLHF
>-|TRBV12-3/TRBV12-4
CASSPSIGKPQHF
>-|TRBV6-2/TRBV6-3
CASSSPLETQYF
>few|TRBV5-1
CASSLASYGNTDEQFF
>-|TRBV23-1
CAATNKGGVDSNQPQHF
>-|TRBV28
CASSPRLGGGPHNEQFF
>-|TRBV6-5
CASSSTGIGYTF
>-|TRBV14
CASSQDRLSPSSYNEQFF
>once|TRBV7-8
CASSSSRDTYYGYTF
>-|TRBV7-9
CASSWPTGGANYGYTF
>-|TRBV28
CASQGSGNQPQHF
>-|TRBV9
CASSPLTSLNEQFF